The clone carrying this T cell receptor beta chain was seen only a few times. What it recognizes is unknown. The sample comes from a study of molecular identifiers for immune sequencing clone quantification. Overall study: Replicate RNA from 20,000 or 100,000 naive CD8 T cells formed five aliquots; four were sequenced.

Findings of the study overall: A single cell's spiked Jurkat TCR RNA was reportedly detectable among 900,000 to 1,000,000 naive cells. Over 97% of CMV-specific effector molecules, but under 1% of naive ones, were in clones above 20 copies.

Each CDR3 protein gets one entry after TCRdb re-called the PCR reads with MiXCR. Here the sample spans over 90,000 distinct CDR3 sequences, 30% to 35% being singletons. Trimming stripped 0 bases from V and 0 bases from J, with 6 bases between. CDR3 length equals 14 residues. CDR1 SGHVS and CDR2 FNYEAQ come from the germline V gene. The receptor was isolated from a human donor in good health. Some libraries in this study had Jurkat cell RNA spiked in. Material: naive CD8+ T cells from blood, with Jurkat cell RNA spiked in. Subset reported: FACS-sorted CD8+CD4-CCR7+CD45RA+ naive T cells. The rearrangement joins TRBV7-6 to TRBJ2-7, with D perhaps TRBD2 (5 bases). CDR3: CASSLAGVSYEQYF. DNA of the CDR3: TGTGCCAGCAGCTTAGCCGGGGTCTCCTACGAGCAGTACTTC.